This section outlines one T cell receptor beta chain sequence together with its context. Its antigen is still unknown. This sample was taken from a study of blood T cells in healthy people across ages. Overall study findings and caveats: Across the age range, TCR beta diversity per million T cells fell in a roughly linear way.

Next came a second PCR, run for about 7 to 12 cycles, which used a sample-barcoded 5' primer along with a J-beta primer mix. Every individual sample yielded 2.5 million or more paired-end reads (each containing CDR3). One entry per CDR3 protein results from TCRdb running MiXCR on the 5' RACE reads. This sample has roughly 700,000 distinct CDR3 sequences, with 45% to 50% found just once. The CDR3 has 16 residues. V was trimmed by 0 bases and J by 10 bases, leaving 16 bases between them. Germline values: CDR1 LGHNA, CDR2 YNFKEQ. The clonotype was recovered from a woman aged 60-75 years in good health. Sequencing was carried out using blood. The chain links TRBV4-2 to TRBJ1-6; a weak D match, TRBD1 (5 bases). The DNA for the CDR3 is TGTGCCAGCAGCCAAGAAGGACGGGGATGGGACTCACCCCTCCACTTT. The encoded protein is CASSQEGRGWDSPLHF.